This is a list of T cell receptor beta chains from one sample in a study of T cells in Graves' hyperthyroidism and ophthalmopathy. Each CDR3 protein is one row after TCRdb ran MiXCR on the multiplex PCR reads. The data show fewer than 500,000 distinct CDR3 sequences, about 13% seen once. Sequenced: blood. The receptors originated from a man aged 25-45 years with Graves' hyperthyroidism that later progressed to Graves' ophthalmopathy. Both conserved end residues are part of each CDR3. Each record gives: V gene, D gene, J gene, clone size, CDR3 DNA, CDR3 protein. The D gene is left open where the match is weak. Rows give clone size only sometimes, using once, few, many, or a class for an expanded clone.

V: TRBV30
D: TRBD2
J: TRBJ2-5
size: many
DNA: TGTGCCTGGAGCGGGGGGACGGAGACCCAGTACTTC
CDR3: CAWSGGTETQYF

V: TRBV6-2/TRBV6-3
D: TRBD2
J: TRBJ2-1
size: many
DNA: TGTGCCAGCAGGGGAACGGGACTAGCATTCAATGAGCAGTTCTTC
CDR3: CASRGTGLAFNEQFF

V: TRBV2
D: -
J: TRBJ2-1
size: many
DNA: TGTGCCAGCAGTGTAGAAGGAGCAACCTACAATGAGCAGTTCTTC
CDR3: CASSVEGATYNEQFF

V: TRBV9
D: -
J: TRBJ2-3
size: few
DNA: TGTGCCAGCAGCGTAGCCGCAATAGATACGCAGTATTTT
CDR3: CASSVAAIDTQYF

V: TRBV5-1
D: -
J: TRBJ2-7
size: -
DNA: TGCGCCAGCAGCTTGGGCAGGGGACTTCCCTACGAGCAGTACTTC
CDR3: CASSLGRGLPYEQYF

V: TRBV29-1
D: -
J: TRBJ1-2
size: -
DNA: TGCAGCTCTGCGGCTGTCAACTATGGCTACACCTTC
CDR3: CSSAAVNYGYTF

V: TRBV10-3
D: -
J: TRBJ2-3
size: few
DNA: TGTGCCATCAGTCGGGACCTTTTCACAGATACGCAGTATTTT
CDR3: CAISRDLFTDTQYF

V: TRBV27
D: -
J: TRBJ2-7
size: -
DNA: TGTGCCAGCAGTTTGGAAAGTTTCACCGAGCAGTACTTC
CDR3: CASSLESFTEQYF

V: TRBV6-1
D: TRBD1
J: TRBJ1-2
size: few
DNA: TGTGCCAGCAGTGAGACAGGGGGGGACCCTAGTTATGGCTACACCTTC
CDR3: CASSETGGDPSYGYTF

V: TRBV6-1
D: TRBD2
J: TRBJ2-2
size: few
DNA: TGTGCCAGCAGTTTAGCGGGGGGGCGGGTCGGGGAGCTGTTTTTT
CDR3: CASSLAGGRVGELFF

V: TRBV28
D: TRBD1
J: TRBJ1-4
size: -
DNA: TGTGCCAGCGGGACAGGGGGATATGAGGAAAAACTGTTTTTT
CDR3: CASGTGGYEEKLFF

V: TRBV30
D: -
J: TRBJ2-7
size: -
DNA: TGTGCCTGGAGTGTAGGCCGGACGAGGTCCTACGAGCAGTACTTC
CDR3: CAWSVGRTRSYEQYF

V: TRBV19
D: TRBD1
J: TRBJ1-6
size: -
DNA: TGTGCCAGTAGTATTGACAGGGAGGGTTCACCCCTCCACTTT
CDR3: CASSIDREGSPLHF

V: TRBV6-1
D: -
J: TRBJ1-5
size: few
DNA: TGTGCCAGCAGTCTACAGGGTGGTAGTCAGCCCCAGCATTTT
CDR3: CASSLQGGSQPQHF

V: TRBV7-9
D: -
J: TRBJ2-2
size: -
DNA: TGTGCCAGCAGCTTAACCCGGGACCGGGGGCGAGCCGGGGAGCTGTTTTTT
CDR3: CASSLTRDRGRAGELFF

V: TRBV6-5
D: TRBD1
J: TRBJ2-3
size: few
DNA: TGTGCCAGCAGTTTGGGACAGGGGCAGTATTTT
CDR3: CASSLGQGQYF

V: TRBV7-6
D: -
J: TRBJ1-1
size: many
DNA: TGTGCCAGCAGCCCTCTGACAGAGATGAACACTGAAGCTTTCTTT
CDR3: CASSPLTEMNTEAFF

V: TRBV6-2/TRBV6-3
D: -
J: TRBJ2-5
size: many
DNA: TGTGCCACCCACCTCAACCACGGGACATCTGGGGAGACCCAGTACTTC
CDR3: CATHLNHGTSGETQYF

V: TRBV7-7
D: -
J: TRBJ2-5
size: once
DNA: TGTGCCAGCAGCTTAGTCGTACAGTCACAAGAGACCCAGTACTTC
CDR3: CASSLVVQSQETQYF

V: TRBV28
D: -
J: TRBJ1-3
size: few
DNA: TGTGCCAGCAGCAGACCCGAAGGAGGAAACACCATATATTTT
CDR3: CASSRPEGGNTIYF

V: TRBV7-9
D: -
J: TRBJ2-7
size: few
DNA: TGTGCCAGCAGCGGGGGCGATTCCGGCTACGAGCAGTACTTC
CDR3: CASSGGDSGYEQYF

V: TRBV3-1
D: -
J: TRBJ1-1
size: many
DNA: TGTGCCAGCAGCCAAGATCCCCGGAACGCTGAAGCTTTCTTT
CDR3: CASSQDPRNAEAFF

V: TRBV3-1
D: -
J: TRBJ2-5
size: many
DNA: TGTGCCAGCAGCCAAGATTCTCCCGGACAAGGAGAGACCCAGTACTTC
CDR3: CASSQDSPGQGETQYF

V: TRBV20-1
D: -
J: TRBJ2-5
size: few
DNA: TGCAGTGCTAGAGAACCGGACTGGTACCAAGAGACCCAGTACTTC
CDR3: CSAREPDWYQETQYF

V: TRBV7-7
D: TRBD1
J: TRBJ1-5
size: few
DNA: TGTGCTACAGGGGCCGGTCAGCCCCAGCATTTT
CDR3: CATGAGQPQHF

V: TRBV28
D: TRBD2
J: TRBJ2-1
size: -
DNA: TGTGCCAGCACCCGGGGGGGGGCAGACAGTGAGCAGTTCTTC
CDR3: CASTRGGADSEQFF

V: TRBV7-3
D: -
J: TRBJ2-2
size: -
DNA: TGTGCCAGCAGCTTAAATTCAAATTGGGGACACGGAAACACCGGGGAGCTGTTTTTT
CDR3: CASSLNSNWGHGNTGELFF

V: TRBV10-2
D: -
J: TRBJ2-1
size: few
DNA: TGCGCCAGCAGTGAAAGGGACAAGACCTACAATGAGCAGTTCTTC
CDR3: CASSERDKTYNEQFF

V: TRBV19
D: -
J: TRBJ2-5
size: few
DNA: TGTGCCAGTAGTATTTGGCGGGGGCTGGGGCCGGAGACCCAGTACTTC
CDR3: CASSIWRGLGPETQYF

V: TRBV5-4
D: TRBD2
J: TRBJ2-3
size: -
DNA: TGTGCCAGCAGCTTGTGGCGGGGGGGTACTAGCACAGATACGCAGTATTTT
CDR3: CASSLWRGGTSTDTQYF

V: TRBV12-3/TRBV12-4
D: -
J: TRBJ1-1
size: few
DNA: TGTGCCAGCAGTTTAGTAGGTCGGGCTTTCTTT
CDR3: CASSLVGRAFF

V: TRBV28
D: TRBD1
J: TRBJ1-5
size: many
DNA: TGTGCCAGCAGACCTGGGACAGCTTATAGCAATCAGCCCCAGCATTTT
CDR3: CASRPGTAYSNQPQHF

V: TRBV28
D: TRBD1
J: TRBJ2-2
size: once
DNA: TGTGCCAGCAGTTCCTACGGGACAGACAACACCGGGGAGCTGTTTTTT
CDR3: CASSSYGTDNTGELFF

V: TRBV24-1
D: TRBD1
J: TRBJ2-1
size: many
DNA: TGTGCCACCGGGCCCCGGGACAGGGTCAATGAGCAGTTCTTC
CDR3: CATGPRDRVNEQFF

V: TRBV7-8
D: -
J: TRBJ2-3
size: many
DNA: TGTGCCAGCAGCAACGGCCCCACAGATACGCAGTATTTT
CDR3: CASSNGPTDTQYF